Listed below are T cell receptor beta chains from one sample, sequenced in a study of blood T cell repertoires in COVID-19. Repertoires were generated with immunoSEQ multiplex PCR, while TCRdb's copy carries only in-frame clones and drops some. The sample has nearly 70,000 clones, 70% to 90% seen once. Sample: peripheral blood. The receptors stem from a woman aged 50 to 60 with COVID-19, enrolled during active disease. CDR3s include the opening cysteine and the closing phenylalanine or tryptophan. D genes are given only for firm matches. Part of the rows lack a size; the others show once, few, many or a class for expanded clones.

D: TRBD2
size: NA
V: TRBV7-9
J: TRBJ2-3
DNA: TGTGCCAGCAGCTCAATAGCGGGGAGCACAGATACGCAGTATTTT
CDR3: CASSSIAGSTDTQYF

D: TRBD2
size: once
V: TRBV5-6
J: TRBJ2-2
DNA: TGTGCCAGCAGCTTCGGACTAGCCCCCGGCCGGGAGCTGTTTTTT
CDR3: CASSFGLAPGRELFF

D: TRBD1
size: NA
V: TRBV12-3/TRBV12-4
J: TRBJ1-2
DNA: TGTGCCAGCAGTCAGGGGGATGGCTACACCTTC
CDR3: CASSQGDGYTF

D: NA
size: NA
V: TRBV28
J: TRBJ1-2
DNA: TGTGCCACCAATAATCGACTCTGGGGCTACACCTTC
CDR3: CATNNRLWGYTF

D: TRBD2
size: NA
V: TRBV19
J: TRBJ2-5
DNA: TGTGCCAGTAGGCCACTAGCGGGAGCCCAAGAGACCCAGTACTTC
CDR3: CASRPLAGAQETQYF

D: TRBD2
size: NA
V: TRBV7-2
J: TRBJ2-3
DNA: TGTGCCAGCAGTACCGGGGGGTTGGATACGCAGTATTTT
CDR3: CASSTGGLDTQYF

D: NA
size: NA
V: TRBV7-2
J: TRBJ1-6
DNA: TGTGCCAGCAGCTTATGGGAGACGATGAGGTCACCCCTCCACTTT
CDR3: CASSLWETMRSPLHF

D: NA
size: NA
V: TRBV9
J: TRBJ1-4
DNA: TGTGCCAGCAGCGTAGGGACAGTAGGAAAACTGTTTTTT
CDR3: CASSVGTVGKLFF

D: NA
size: NA
V: TRBV28
J: TRBJ1-1
DNA: TGTGCCAGCAGGGCACAGGGATTGAACACTGAAGCTTTCTTT
CDR3: CASRAQGLNTEAFF

D: TRBD2
size: NA
V: TRBV5-4
J: TRBJ2-5
DNA: TGTGCCAGCACCACCAGCGGGGGAGAGACCCAGTACTTC
CDR3: CASTTSGGETQYF

D: TRBD1
size: NA
V: TRBV28
J: TRBJ2-7
DNA: TGTGCCAGCAGTTTATTGGGGACAGGGGTGTACGAGCAGTACTTC
CDR3: CASSLLGTGVYEQYF

D: TRBD2
size: NA
V: TRBV6-2/TRBV6-3
J: TRBJ2-2
DNA: TGTGCCAGCAGTTATAGCGGGAGAAGAGGGGAGCTGTTTTTT
CDR3: CASSYSGRRGELFF

D: TRBD1
size: NA
V: TRBV28
J: TRBJ2-5
DNA: TGTGCCAATTCGACAGGGCCCCAAGAGACCCAGTACTTC
CDR3: CANSTGPQETQYF

D: NA
size: NA
V: TRBV2
J: TRBJ2-5
DNA: TGTGCCAGCAGGCAGGGAGGAGAGACCCAGTACTTC
CDR3: CASRQGGETQYF